These T cell receptor beta chains were read from a single sample in a study of shared clonotypes between healthy human individuals. Sequenced by immunoSEQ multiplex PCR; TCRdb stores in-frame clones only, minus some. Here the sample spans some 2 million clones, roughly 94% being singletons. The material sequenced was naive CD8+ T cells sorted from blood. Receptor source: a man aged 18 to 29 in good health. Both conserved end residues are part of each CDR3. A D gene is named only where the DNA matches it firmly. The listing skips clone size in some rows; elsewhere it reads once, few, many or a size class.

clone size,J gene,D gene,V gene,CDR3 DNA,CDR3 protein
.,TRBJ2-7,.,TRBV2,TGTGCTCAAAGCGGACGGGGCGGTGGCAGCTCCTACGAGCAGTACTTC,CAQSGRGGGSSYEQYF
.,TRBJ2-3,TRBD2,TRBV28,TGTGCCAGCAGTCGTGGCGCGGGGGGCCTTAGCACAGATACGCAGTATTTT,CASSRGAGGLSTDTQYF
once,TRBJ1-2,TRBD1,TRBV7-8,TGTGCCAGCAGCTCGTCCAGGGGGCCCTCTGGCTATGGCTACACCTTC,CASSSSRGPSGYGYTF
once,TRBJ1-2,.,TRBV2,TGTGCCAGCGGGAGGGCGGATACGGGCTATGGCTACACCTTC,CASGRADTGYGYTF
.,TRBJ2-2,.,TRBV25-1,TGTGCCAGCAGTGAATTGGATGGGACCGGGGAGCTGTTTTTT,CASSELDGTGELFF
.,TRBJ2-7,TRBD1,TRBV4-1,TGCGCCAGCTCTCAGACAGGGGGGGACTACGAGCAGTACTTC,CASSQTGGDYEQYF
.,TRBJ2-7,.,TRBV30,TGTGCCTGGGGGTTTTTGGGAACAGGCGACGAGCAGTACTTC,CAWGFLGTGDEQYF
.,TRBJ2-5,TRBD2,TRBV9,TGTGCCAGCAGCGTACACGGGGGGGATCAAGAGACCCAGTACTTC,CASSVHGGDQETQYF
.,TRBJ2-2,TRBD2,TRBV13,TGTGCCAGCAGCCTCGGACTAGCAGGGACCGGGGAGCTGTTTTTT,CASSLGLAGTGELFF
.,TRBJ1-4,.,TRBV5-6,TGTGCCAGCAGCTTGCAGGGGACTAATGAAAAACTGTTTTTT,CASSLQGTNEKLFF
.,TRBJ2-1,TRBD2,TRBV5-4,TGTGCCAGCAGAAACGGACTAGCGGCTTACAATGAGCAGTTCTTC,CASRNGLAAYNEQFF
once,TRBJ2-5,.,TRBV30,TGTGCCTGGGGGACTCCTCAAGAGGCCCAGTACTTC,CAWGTPQEAQYF
.,TRBJ2-5,.,TRBV6-5,TGTGCCAGCAGTTACTCCAGGGAAACTCTTGAAGAGACCCAGTACTTC,CASSYSRETLEETQYF
.,TRBJ1-5,.,TRBV6-5,TGTGCCAGCAGCCCCGTGGGGGGTTGGAATCAGCCCCAGCATTTT,CASSPVGGWNQPQHF
.,TRBJ1-1,.,TRBV28,TGTGCCAGCACTCTAAAGAGGGCCGGCCGCATAACTATGAACACTGAAGCTTTCTTT,CASTLKRAGRITMNTEAFF
.,TRBJ2-1,TRBD2,TRBV7-8,TGTGCCAGCAGCGGAGGGACTAGCGGAACCTACAATGAGCAGTTCTTC,CASSGGTSGTYNEQFF
.,TRBJ1-2,.,TRBV7-9,TGTGCCAGCAGCTTAGAGACGGAGTACTATGGCTACACCTTC,CASSLETEYYGYTF
.,TRBJ1-2,TRBD1,TRBV2,TGTGCCAGCAGACAAATGACAGGGGGAGACTATGGCTACACCTTC,CASRQMTGGDYGYTF
.,TRBJ2-5,.,TRBV13,TGTGCCAGCAGCTCAAGATATGGGGTAGCGAACCAAGAGACCCAGTACTTC,CASSSRYGVANQETQYF
.,TRBJ2-7,.,TRBV12-1,TGTGCCCCCCTCCGGGGGTACTCCTACGAGCAGTACTTC,CAPLRGYSYEQYF
.,TRBJ2-2,TRBD2,TRBV29-1,TGCAGCGTTGAAGATCGGGGACTAGCGGGGACAAGAACCGGGGAGCTGTTTTTT,CSVEDRGLAGTRTGELFF
.,TRBJ2-7,.,TRBV7-9,TGTGCCAGCAGCTCCTTTTTCGGGTACGAGCAGTACTTC,CASSSFFGYEQYF
.,TRBJ2-2,.,TRBV28,TGTGCCAGCGGACCGGGGGTGTTAGACACCGGGGAGCTGTTTTTT,CASGPGVLDTGELFF
.,TRBJ2-5,.,TRBV4-1,TGCGCCAGCAGCCCCCAACTCGGCCGAGGCCAAGAGACCCAGTACTTC,CASSPQLGRGQETQYF
.,TRBJ1-4,.,TRBV7-9,TGTGCCACGGGTGAAGGGGAGGGGTCTAATGAAAAACTGTTTTTT,CATGEGEGSNEKLFF
.,TRBJ2-1,TRBD2,TRBV5-4,TGTGCCAGCAGCTTGGTCCCTAGCGGGAGCTACAATGAGCAGTTCTTC,CASSLVPSGSYNEQFF
.,TRBJ1-2,.,TRBV5-6,TGTGCCAGCAGCTTTATCGGGGGCGAGGGCTACACCTTC,CASSFIGGEGYTF
.,TRBJ1-1,.,TRBV2,TGTGCCAGCAGTGAATCGCCGACAGGGAACACTGAAGCTTTCTTT,CASSESPTGNTEAFF
.,TRBJ2-2,.,TRBV27,TGTGCCAGCAGCCCGGGACTGAGCGGGGAGCTGTTTTTT,CASSPGLSGELFF
.,TRBJ1-2,.,TRBV6-5,TGTGCCAGCAGTTACTCTTGGGGGGAGGTTAACTATGGCTACACCTTC,CASSYSWGEVNYGYTF
.,TRBJ1-6,.,TRBV10-1,TGCGCCAGCAGTGAGTCGAGAGGAAATTCACCCCTCCACTTT,CASSESRGNSPLHF
.,TRBJ2-7,.,TRBV7-9,TGTGCCAGCAGCTTCCGGGACCCATACGAGCAGTACTTC,CASSFRDPYEQYF
.,TRBJ2-5,.,TRBV30,TGTGCCTGGAGTCCGGGATTCCAAGAGACCCAGTACTTC,CAWSPGFQETQYF
.,TRBJ2-3,.,TRBV13,TGTGCCAGCAGCTGGGAAATCACAGATACGCAGTATTTT,CASSWEITDTQYF
.,TRBJ1-1,.,TRBV6-5,TGTGCCAGCAGTTACCTGCCCCGGGGGGGAACTGAAGCTTTCTTT,CASSYLPRGGTEAFF
.,TRBJ1-4,TRBD1,TRBV7-6,TGTGCCAGCAGCTCGAATCCGGGACAGGGAGAAAAACTGTTTTTT,CASSSNPGQGEKLFF
.,TRBJ2-7,.,TRBV27,TGTGCCAGCAGTTTAGGTAACGAGCAGTACTTC,CASSLGNEQYF
.,TRBJ2-5,.,TRBV27,TGTGCCAGTTCACGGCGACAGAACCAAGAGACCCAGTACTTC,CASSRRQNQETQYF
once,TRBJ2-1,TRBD1,TRBV30,TGTGCCTGGATGACCGGGACAGGAGACTACAATGAGCAGTTCTTC,CAWMTGTGDYNEQFF
.,TRBJ2-7,.,TRBV25-1,TGTGCCAGCAGTGAACGGGGAGCCATTTACGAGCAGTACTTC,CASSERGAIYEQYF
once,TRBJ2-7,TRBD1,TRBV18,TGTGCCAGCTCATCATCAGGGGGTTGGAACTACGAGCAGTACTTC,CASSSSGGWNYEQYF
.,TRBJ2-1,.,TRBV27,TGTGCCAGCAGTCTCTTCCGGGGGGCGATATCCTACAATGAGCAGTTCTTC,CASSLFRGAISYNEQFF
.,TRBJ2-3,.,TRBV7-3,TGTGCCAGCAGCCCGCCTGGGGGTACGCAGTATTTT,CASSPPGGTQYF